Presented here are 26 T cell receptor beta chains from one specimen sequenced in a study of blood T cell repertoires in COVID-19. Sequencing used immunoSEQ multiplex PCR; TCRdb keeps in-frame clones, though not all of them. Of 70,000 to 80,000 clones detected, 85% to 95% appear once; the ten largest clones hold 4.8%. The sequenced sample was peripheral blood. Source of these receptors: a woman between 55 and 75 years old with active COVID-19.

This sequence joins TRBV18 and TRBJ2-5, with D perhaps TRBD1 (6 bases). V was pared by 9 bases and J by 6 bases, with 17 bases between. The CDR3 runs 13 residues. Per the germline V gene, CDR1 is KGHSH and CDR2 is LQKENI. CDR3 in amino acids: CASSDGDTKTQYF. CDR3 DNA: TGTGCCAGTTCCGACGGGGACACAAAGACCCAGTACTTC.

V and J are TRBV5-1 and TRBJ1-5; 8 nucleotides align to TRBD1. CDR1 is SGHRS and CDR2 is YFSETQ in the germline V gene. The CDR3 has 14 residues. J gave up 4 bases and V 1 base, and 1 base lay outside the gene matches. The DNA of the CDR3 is TGCGCCAGCAGCTTGACAGGGGGAAATCAGCCCCAGCATTTT. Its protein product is CASSLTGGNQPQHF.

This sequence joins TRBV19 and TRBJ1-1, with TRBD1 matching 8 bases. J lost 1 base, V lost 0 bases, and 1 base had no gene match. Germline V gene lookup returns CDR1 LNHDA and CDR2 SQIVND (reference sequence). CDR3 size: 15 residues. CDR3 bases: TGTGCCAGTAGTATAGACAGGGGGCGGAACACTGAAGCTTTCTTT. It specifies CASSIDRGRNTEAFF. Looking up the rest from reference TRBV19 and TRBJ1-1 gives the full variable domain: DGGITQSPKYLFRKEGQNVTLSCEQNLNHDAMYWYRQDPGQGLRLIYYSQIVNDFQKGDIAEGYSVSREKKESFPLTVTSAQKNPTAFYLCASSIDRGRNTEAFFGQGTRLTVV.

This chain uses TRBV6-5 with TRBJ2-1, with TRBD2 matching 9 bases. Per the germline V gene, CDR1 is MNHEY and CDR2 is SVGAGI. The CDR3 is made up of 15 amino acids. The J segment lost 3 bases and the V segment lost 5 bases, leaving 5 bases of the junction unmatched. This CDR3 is CASSPSGIVYNEQFF. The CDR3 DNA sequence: TGTGCCAGCAGTCCTAGCGGGATCGTCTACAATGAGCAGTTCTTC.

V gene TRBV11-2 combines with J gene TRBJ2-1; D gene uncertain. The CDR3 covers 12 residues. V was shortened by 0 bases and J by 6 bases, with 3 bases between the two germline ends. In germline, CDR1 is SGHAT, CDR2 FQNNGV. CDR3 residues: CASSLDGNEQFF. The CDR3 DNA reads TGTGCCAGCAGCTTAGACGGCAATGAGCAGTTCTTC.

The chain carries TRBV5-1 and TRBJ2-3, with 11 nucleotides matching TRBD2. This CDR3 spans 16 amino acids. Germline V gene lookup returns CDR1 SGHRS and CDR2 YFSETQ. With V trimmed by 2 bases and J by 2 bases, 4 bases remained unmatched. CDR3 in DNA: TGCGCCAGCAGCTTAGGACTAGCGGGTACCACAGATACGCAGTATTTT. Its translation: CASSLGLAGTTDTQYF.

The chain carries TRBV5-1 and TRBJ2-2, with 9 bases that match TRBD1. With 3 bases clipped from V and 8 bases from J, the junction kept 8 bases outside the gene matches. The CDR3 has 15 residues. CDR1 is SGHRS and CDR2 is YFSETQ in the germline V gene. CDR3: CASSSGQGFMGELFF. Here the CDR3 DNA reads TGCGCCAGCAGCTCGGGACAGGGTTTTATGGGGGAGCTGTTTTTT.

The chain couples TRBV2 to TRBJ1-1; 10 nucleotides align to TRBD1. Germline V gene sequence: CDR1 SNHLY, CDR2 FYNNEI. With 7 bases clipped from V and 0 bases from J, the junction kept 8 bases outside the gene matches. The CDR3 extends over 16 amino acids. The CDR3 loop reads CASIGGTGVMNTEAFF. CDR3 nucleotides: TGTGCCAGCATTGGCGGGACAGGGGTAATGAACACTGAAGCTTTCTTT. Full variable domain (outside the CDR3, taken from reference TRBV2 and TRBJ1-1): EPEVTQTPSHQVTQMGQEVILRCVPISNHLYFYWYRQILGQKVEFLVSFYNNEISEKSEIFDDQFSVERPDGSNFTLKIRSTKLEDSAMYFCASIGGTGVMNTEAFFGQGTRLTVV.

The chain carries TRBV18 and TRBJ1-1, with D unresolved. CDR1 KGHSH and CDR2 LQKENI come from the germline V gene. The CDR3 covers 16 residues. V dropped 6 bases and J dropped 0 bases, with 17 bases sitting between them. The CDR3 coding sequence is TGTGCCAGCTCCACCGGGGTTTTGGCCCTGAACACTGAAGCTTTCTTT. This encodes CASSTGVLALNTEAFF.

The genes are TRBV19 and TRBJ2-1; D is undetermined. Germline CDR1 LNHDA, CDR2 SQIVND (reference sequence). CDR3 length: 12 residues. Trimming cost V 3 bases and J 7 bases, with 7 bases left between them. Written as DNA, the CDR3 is TGTGCCAGTAGTATTTTATCGAATGAGCAGTTCTTC. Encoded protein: CASSILSNEQFF.

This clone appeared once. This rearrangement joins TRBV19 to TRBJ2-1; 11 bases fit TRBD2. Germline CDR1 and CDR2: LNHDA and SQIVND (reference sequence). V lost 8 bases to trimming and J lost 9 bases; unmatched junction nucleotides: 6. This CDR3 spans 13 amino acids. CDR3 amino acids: CASALAGDGEQFF. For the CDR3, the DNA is TGTGCCAGTGCACTAGCGGGAGACGGTGAGCAGTTCTTC.

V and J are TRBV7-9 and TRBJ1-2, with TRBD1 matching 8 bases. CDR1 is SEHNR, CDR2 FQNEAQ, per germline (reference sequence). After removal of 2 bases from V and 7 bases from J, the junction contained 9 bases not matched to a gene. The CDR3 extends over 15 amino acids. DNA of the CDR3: TGTGCCAGCAGCTTAAAGGGCGGACAGGGCGCTGGCTACACCTTC. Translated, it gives CASSLKGGQGAGYTF.

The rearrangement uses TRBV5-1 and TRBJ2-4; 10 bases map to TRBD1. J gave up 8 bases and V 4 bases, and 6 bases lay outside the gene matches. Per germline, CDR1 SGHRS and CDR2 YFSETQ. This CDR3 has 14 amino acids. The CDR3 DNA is TGCGCCAGCAGCCCGAGGACAGGGGGGGACATTCAGTACTTC. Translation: CASSPRTGGDIQYF.

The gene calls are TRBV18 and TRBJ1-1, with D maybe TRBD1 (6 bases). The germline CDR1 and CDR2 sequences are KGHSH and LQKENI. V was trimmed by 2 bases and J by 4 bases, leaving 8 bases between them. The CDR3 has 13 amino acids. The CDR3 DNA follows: TGTGCCAGCTCACCAGGGGGCCCCACTGAAGCTTTCTTT. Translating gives CASSPGGPTEAFF.

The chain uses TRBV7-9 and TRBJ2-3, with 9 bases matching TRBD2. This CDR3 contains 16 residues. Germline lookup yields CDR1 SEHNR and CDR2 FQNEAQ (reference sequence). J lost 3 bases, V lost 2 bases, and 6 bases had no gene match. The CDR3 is CASSLLAGGPTDTQYF. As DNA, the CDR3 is TGTGCCAGCAGCTTATTGGCGGGAGGGCCAACAGATACGCAGTATTTT.

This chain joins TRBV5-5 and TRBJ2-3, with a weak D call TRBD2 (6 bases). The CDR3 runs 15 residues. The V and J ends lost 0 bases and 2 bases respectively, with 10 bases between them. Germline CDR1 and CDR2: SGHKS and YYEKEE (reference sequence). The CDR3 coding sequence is TGTGCCAGCAGCTTGGCGCTAGCGCACACAGATACGCAGTATTTT. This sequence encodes CASSLALAHTDTQYF.

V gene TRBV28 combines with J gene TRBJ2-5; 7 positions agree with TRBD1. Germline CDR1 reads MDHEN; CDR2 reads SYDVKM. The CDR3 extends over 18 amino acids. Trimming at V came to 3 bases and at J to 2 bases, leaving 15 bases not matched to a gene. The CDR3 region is CASSFSGPGGLGQETQYF. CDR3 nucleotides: TGTGCCAGCAGTTTTTCAGGTCCAGGGGGTCTGGGGCAAGAGACCCAGTACTTC. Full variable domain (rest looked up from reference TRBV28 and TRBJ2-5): DVKVTQSSRYLVKRTGEKVFLECVQDMDHENMFWYRQDPGLGLRLIYFSYDVKMKEKGDIPEGYSVSREKKERFSLILESASTNQTSMYLCASSFSGPGGLGQETQYFGPGTRLLVL.

CDR3 DNA sequence: TGTGCCAGCAGTCTGGGCAGCTATGGCTACACCTTC. Protein sequence: CASSLGSYGYTF. V gene TRBV25-1 combines with J gene TRBJ1-2; D remains unclear. The length of the CDR3 is 12 residues. Germline CDR1 MGHDK, CDR2 SYGVNS. V lost 5 bases to trimming and J lost 4 bases, with 8 bases between them.

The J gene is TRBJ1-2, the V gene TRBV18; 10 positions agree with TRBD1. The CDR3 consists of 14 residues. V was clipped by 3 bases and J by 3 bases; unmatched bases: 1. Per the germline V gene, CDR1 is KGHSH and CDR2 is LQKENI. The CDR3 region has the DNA TGTGCCAGCTCACCCGGGACAGGGGACTATGGCTACACCTTC. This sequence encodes CASSPGTGDYGYTF. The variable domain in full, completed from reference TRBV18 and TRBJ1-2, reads NAGVMQNPRHLVRRRGQEARLRCSPMKGHSHVYWYRQLPEEGLKFMVYLQKENIIDESGMPKERFSAEFPKEGPSILRIQQVVRGDSAAYFCASSPGTGDYGYTFGSGTRLTVV.

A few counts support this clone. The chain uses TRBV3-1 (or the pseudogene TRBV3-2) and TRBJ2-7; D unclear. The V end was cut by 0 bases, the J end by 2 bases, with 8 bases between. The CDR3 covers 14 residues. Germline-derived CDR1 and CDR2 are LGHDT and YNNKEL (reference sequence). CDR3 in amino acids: CASSQEGVTYEQYF. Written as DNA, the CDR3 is TGTGCCAGCAGCCAAGAAGGAGTCACCTACGAGCAGTACTTC.

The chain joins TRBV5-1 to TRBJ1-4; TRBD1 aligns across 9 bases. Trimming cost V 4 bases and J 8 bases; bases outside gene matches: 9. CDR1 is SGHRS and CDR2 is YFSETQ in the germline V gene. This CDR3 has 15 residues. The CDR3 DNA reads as TGCGCCAGCAGCCAAGGGACAGGGAACGCCGAAAAACTGTTTTTT. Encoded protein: CASSQGTGNAEKLFF.

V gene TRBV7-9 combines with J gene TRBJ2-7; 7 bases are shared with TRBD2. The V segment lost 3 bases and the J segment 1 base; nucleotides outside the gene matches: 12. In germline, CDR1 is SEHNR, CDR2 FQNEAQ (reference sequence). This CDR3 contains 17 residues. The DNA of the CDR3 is TGTGCCAGCAGCTTCGGACTCGGCGGGAGTGTGTCCTACGAGCAGTACTTC. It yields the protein CASSFGLGGSVSYEQYF. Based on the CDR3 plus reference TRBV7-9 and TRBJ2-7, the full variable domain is DTGVSQNPRHKITKRGQNVTFRCDPISEHNRLYWYRQTLGQGPEFLTYFQNEAQLEKSRLLSDRFSAERPKGSFSTLEIQRTEQGDSAMYLCASSFGLGGSVSYEQYFGPGTRLTVT.

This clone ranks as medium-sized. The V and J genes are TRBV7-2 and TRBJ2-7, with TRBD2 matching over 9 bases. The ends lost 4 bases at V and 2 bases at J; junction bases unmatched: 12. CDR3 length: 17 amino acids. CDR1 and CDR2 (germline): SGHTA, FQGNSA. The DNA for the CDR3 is TGTGCCAGCAGCTCCGATAGCGGGGGCGGGGCCGCCTACGAGCAGTACTTC. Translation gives CASSSDSGGGAAYEQYF.

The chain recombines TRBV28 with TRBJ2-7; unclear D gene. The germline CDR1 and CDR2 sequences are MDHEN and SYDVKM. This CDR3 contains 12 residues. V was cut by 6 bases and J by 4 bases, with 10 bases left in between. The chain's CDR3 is CASRLDTYEQYF. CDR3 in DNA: TGTGCCAGCAGACTCGACACTTACGAGCAGTACTTC.

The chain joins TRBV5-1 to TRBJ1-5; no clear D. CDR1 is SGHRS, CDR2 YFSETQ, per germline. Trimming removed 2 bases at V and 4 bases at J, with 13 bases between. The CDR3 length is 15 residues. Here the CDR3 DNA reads TGCGCCAGCAGCTTAACGGCAGGCCAGAATCAGCCCCAGCATTTT. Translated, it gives CASSLTAGQNQPQHF. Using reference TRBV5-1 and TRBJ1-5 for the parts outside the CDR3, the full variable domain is KAGVTQTPRYLIKTRGQQVTLSCSPISGHRSVSWYQQTPGQGLQFLFEYFSETQRNKGNFPGRFSGRQFSNSRSEMNVSTLELGDSALYLCASSLTAGQNQPQHFGDGTRLSIL.

The CDR3: CSAVRNQPQHF. The CDR3 DNA follows: TGCAGTGCTGTTAGAAATCAGCCCCAGCATTTT. V usage is TRBV20-1 and J usage is TRBJ1-5; D is ambiguous. Deletions cut 5 bases from V and 4 bases from J, with 6 bases between. The CDR3 consists of 11 residues. The V gene's germline CDR1 is DFQATT and CDR2 SNEGSKA (reference sequence).